What follows are 32 T cell receptor beta chains derived from one specimen sequenced in a study of blood T cells in healthy people across ages (dated by TCRdb to the mid-2010s). Library preparation used 5' RACE. These reads were obtained on an Illumina HiSeq 2500. A second PCR of roughly 7 to 11 cycles was performed with a sample-barcoded 5' primer and a J-beta primer mix. TCRdb reprocessing: public reads trimmed at Q25 with fastp, clones called with MiXCR, in-frame beta chains kept. Rows are unified per CDR3 protein, each entry keeping the most common DNA and genes. In all, the sample holds approximately 900,000 distinct CDR3 sequences, and 25% to 35% of those were seen once. The leading ten clones occupy 9.5% to 13% of the sample. The same data also contributed to another study, on T cells of mothers and their children.

Sequencing was performed on blood. Receptors originate from a woman in her 40s in good health.

About this clonotype itself: A much more abundant neighbour one base away suggests this may be a read error. The CDR3 is CSVEEGLAGHETQYF. The CDR3 DNA is TGCAGCGTTGAAGAGGGACTAGCGGGTCACGAGACCCAGTACTTC. V is TRBV29-1 and J is TRBJ2-4; 12 bases map to TRBD2. Gene TRBJ2-5 matches the end of the DNA better, so the J call may be wrong. CDR1 and CDR2 from the germline V gene are SQVTM and ANQGSEA. The CDR3 consists of 15 residues.

This clonotype was detected a few times. This sequence may be a read error, since a much larger clone differs from it by one base. The chain recombines TRBV5-1 with TRBJ1-6; D unclear. The V and J ends lost 1 base and 10 bases respectively, with 18 bases between them. The CDR3 has 16 residues. The germline gives CDR1 SGHRS, CDR2 YFSETQ. CDR3 coding DNA: TGCGCCAGCAGCTTGAGCGGGAGACAAGGCGGCTCACCCCTCCACTTT. It codes for CASSLSGRQGGSPLHF.

The sample holds many counts of this clonotype. The rearrangement uses TRBV6-2 or TRBV6-3 and TRBJ2-3; tentative D call: TRBD2 (6 bases). CDR3 length: 18 amino acids. From germline, CDR1 is MNHEY and CDR2 SVGEGT. V was shortened by 1 base and J by 6 bases, with 23 bases between the two germline ends. The CDR3 reads CASSYLKGSGSYMDTQYF. For the CDR3, the DNA is TGTGCCAGCAGTTACTTGAAGGGTAGCGGTTCGTACATGGATACGCAGTATTTT.

Only a few counts were recorded for this clonotype. This rearrangement joins TRBV12-3 or TRBV12-4 to TRBJ1-4, with D unresolved. V was pared by 6 bases and J by 8 bases, with 10 bases between. The CDR3 covers 12 residues. CDR3: CASRSPGEKLFF. CDR3 DNA: TGTGCCAGCAGATCTCCTGGGGAAAAACTGTTTTTT.

A word on this clonotype: A much larger clone is a single base away; this may be a read error. The V call is TRBV3-1, the J call TRBJ2-5; 10 bases are shared with TRBD1. The CDR3 runs 13 residues. Germline loops: CDR1 LGHDT, CDR2 YNNKEL (reference sequence). The trim removed 5 bases at V and 3 bases at J, leaving 0 bases unmatched. In DNA, the CDR3 is TGTGCCAGCAGCGGGACAGGGGAAGAGACCCAGTACTTC. It translates to CASSGTGEETQYF.

This clonotype showed up just a few times. Its ends do not fully match the called genes, so a read error is possible. The chain couples TRBV27 to TRBJ1-2; D is ambiguous. Germline V lookup: CDR1 MNHEY, CDR2 SMNVEV (reference sequence). CDR3 length: 17 amino acids. DNA of the CDR3: TGTGCCAGCAGTTTAACCAGACAAGCTATTAACTACTATGACTACACCTTC. Translated, it gives CASSLTRQAINYYDYTF.

This clonotype was found a few times. A junction end diverges from the germline sequence, so it may reflect a read error. The chain is built from TRBV28 and TRBJ1-2; 8 nucleotides match TRBD1. The CDR3 is 13 amino acids. Germline CDR1 reads MDHEN; CDR2 reads SYDVKM. CDR3 region: CTSSYGTGDGYTF. CDR3 bases: TGTACCAGCAGCTACGGGACAGGCGATGGCTACACCTTC.

The sample holds a few counts of this clonotype. The V call is TRBV4-1, the J call TRBJ1-2; D remains unclear. This CDR3 contains 17 residues. V was cut by 4 bases and J by 3 bases, with 21 bases left in between. Per germline, CDR1 MGHRA and CDR2 YSYEKL. The CDR3 reads CASSPLRSNYEDYGYTF. CDR3 DNA: TGCGCCAGCAGCCCACTAAGATCGAATTACGAGGACTATGGCTACACCTTC.

The V call is TRBV5-1, the J call TRBJ2-7; a possible D gene is TRBD1 (5 bases). CDR1 is SGHRS, CDR2 YFSETQ, per germline. The CDR3 extends over 14 amino acids. V lost 1 base, J lost 2 bases, and 10 bases lay in between. CDR3 region: CASSLWGTTYEQYF. The CDR3 nucleotides read TGCGCCAGCAGCTTGTGGGGCACTACCTACGAGCAGTACTTC.

On this clonotype itself: With a much larger clone just one base away, this may be a read error. The rearrangement joins TRBV9 to TRBJ2-1; TRBD2 aligns across 9 bases. The CDR3 is 15 residues long. Germline V lookup: CDR1 SGDLS, CDR2 YYNGEE. J lost 4 bases, V lost 7 bases, and 9 bases had no gene match. The CDR3 spells CASGAERGAYNEQFF. In DNA form, the CDR3 reads TGTGCCAGCGGCGCTGAGCGGGGGGCTTACAATGAGCAGTTCTTC. Combining the CDR3 with reference TRBV9 and TRBJ2-1 gives the whole variable domain DSGVTQTPKHLITATGQRVTLRCSPRSGDLSVYWYQQSLDQGLQFLIQYYNGEERAKGNILERFSAQQFPDLHSELNLSSLELGDSALYFCASGAERGAYNEQFFGPGTRLTVL.

This chain uses TRBV29-1 with TRBJ2-7; D may be TRBD2 (5 bases). V lost 1 base and J 2 bases, leaving 12 bases between the germline ends. The germline CDR1 and CDR2 sequences are SQVTM and ANQGSEA. The CDR3 totals 14 residues. Written as DNA, the CDR3 is TGCAGCGTTGAAGCCAGGACCGGGGCCTACGAGCAGTACTTC. Translating gives CSVEARTGAYEQYF.

The sample holds many counts of this clonotype. This chain joins TRBV29-1 and TRBJ2-7, with 7 bases identical to TRBD1. CDR3 size: 13 residues. V dropped 7 bases and J dropped 3; count of bases not matched to a gene: 9. From germline, CDR1 is SQVTM and CDR2 ANQGSEA. CDR3 in amino acids: CSALGDSYYEQYF. CDR3 nucleotides: TGCAGCGCCCTTGGGGACAGTTACTACGAGCAGTACTTC.

This clonotype was observed many times. V usage is TRBV7-2 and J usage is TRBJ2-7, with a possible D match to TRBD1 (6 bases). This CDR3 is built from 14 residues. Looked up from germline, CDR1 is SGHTA and CDR2 is FQGNSA. With 5 bases removed from V and 5 bases from J, the gap between germline ends came to 16 bases. The CDR3 DNA is TGTGCCAGCAGCCCCCACAGGGAATACCACGAGCAGTACTTC. Amino acid sequence: CASSPHREYHEQYF.

The chain links TRBV27 to TRBJ2-3; 9 bases line up with TRBD1. The CDR3 loop spans 15 amino acids. Germline loops: CDR1 MNHEY, CDR2 SMNVEV (reference sequence). V gave up 5 bases and J gave up 5 bases; unmatched junction bases: 8. In DNA, the CDR3 is TGTGCCAGCAGTAACTGCGGGACAGGGCTAGATACGCAGTATTTT. It specifies CASSNCGTGLDTQYF.

A note on this clonotype: An end of the junction does not agree with germline; a read error may underlie this. This chain links TRBV7-2 with TRBJ2-3; 10 bases line up with TRBD2. This CDR3 has 16 residues. Germline V gives CDR1 SGHTA, CDR2 FQGNSA. The CDR3 coding sequence is TGTGCCCGCAGCTTAACTAGCGGGGCTAGCACAGATACGCAGTATTTT. This codes for CARSLTSGASTDTQYF.

Only a few counts were recorded for this clonotype. This chain joins TRBV15 and TRBJ1-5; possibly TRBD1 for D (5 bases). In germline, CDR1 is LNHNV, CDR2 YYDKDF (reference sequence). Trimming left V 7 bases short and J 6 bases short, with 22 bases between. CDR3 length: 16 residues. The chain's CDR3 is CATKNLSQGDPQPQHF. The DNA for the CDR3 is TGTGCCACCAAAAACCTCAGTCAAGGGGATCCTCAGCCCCAGCATTTT.

The rearrangement links TRBV28 to TRBJ1-2, with D uncertain. This CDR3 spans 10 amino acids. V dropped 10 bases and J dropped 8 bases, with 11 bases sitting between them. Per the germline V gene, CDR1 is MDHEN and CDR2 is SYDVKM. CDR3 protein: CATASLGYTF. The CDR3 DNA sequence: TGTGCCACAGCATCCCTCGGCTACACCTTC.

This clonotype was detected a few times. The CDR3 DNA reads TGTGCCAGCAGTTACGGGAGGACGACAGATACGCAGTATTTT. Its protein is CASSYGRTTDTQYF. The gene calls are TRBV6-5 and TRBJ2-3, with TRBD2 as a possible D gene (6 bases). Germline V gives CDR1 MNHEY, CDR2 SVGAGI. The length of the CDR3 is 14 residues. V was pared by 2 bases and J by 3 bases, with 9 bases between.

Details on this clonotype: One end of the junction does not line up with germline, which may come from a read error. V gene TRBV6-6 combines with J gene TRBJ1-5; a possible D gene is TRBD1 (6 bases). The V gene's germline CDR1 is MNHNY and CDR2 SVGAGI (reference sequence). This CDR3 comprises 16 residues. The CDR3 sequence: CASGYSPDSPNQPQHF. CDR3 DNA sequence: TGTGCCAGCGGTTACTCCCCGGACAGCCCCAATCAGCCCCAGCATTTT.

This clonotype was seen more than once but under ten times. V is TRBV6-2 or TRBV6-3 and J is TRBJ2-7; D might be TRBD1 (6 bases). The germline V and J ends were trimmed by 2 bases and 2 bases, with 19 bases remaining between them. The CDR3 has 17 amino acids. Germline lookup yields CDR1 MNHEY and CDR2 SVGEGT. This CDR3 reads CASSYTQTGLETYEQYF. CDR3 DNA: TGTGCCAGCAGTTACACACAGACAGGCCTCGAGACCTACGAGCAGTACTTC.

The chain has TRBV5-8 and TRBJ1-1; the D is unclear. Germline V lookup: CDR1 SGHTS, CDR2 YDEGEE. V was pared by 0 bases and J by 5 bases, with 23 bases between. The CDR3 has 18 amino acids. CDR3 bases: TGTGCCAGCAGCTTGGGGATATTTTGGGCGAATCTTACGACTGAAGCTTTCTTT. This sequence encodes CASSLGIFWANLTTEAFF. The full variable domain, with the rest looked up from reference TRBV5-8 and TRBJ1-1, is EAGVTQSPTHLIKTRGQQATLRCSPISGHTSVYWYQQALGLGLQFLLWYDEGEERNRGNFPPRFSGRQFPNYSSELNVNALELEDSALYLCASSLGIFWANLTTEAFFGQGTRLTVV.

This clonotype has a count of ten or more. This sequence joins TRBV6-5 and TRBJ1-2, with TRBD1 as a possible D gene (6 bases). The germline gives CDR1 MNHEY, CDR2 SVGAGI. Trimming cost V 6 bases and J 4 bases, with 12 bases left between them. The CDR3 contains 13 residues. In DNA form, the CDR3 reads TGTGCCAGCAGCTACAGGGACGGCTATGGCTACACCTTC. It translates to CASSYRDGYGYTF.

The chain couples TRBV10-1 to TRBJ2-7, with 10 positions matching TRBD2. The V segment lost 6 bases and the J segment 2 bases; nucleotides outside the gene matches: 7. The germline V gene has CDR1 WNHNN and CDR2 SYGVQD (reference sequence). This CDR3 has 15 amino acids. CDR3 region: CASSPSGSATYEQYF. Here the CDR3 DNA reads TGCGCCAGCAGCCCTAGCGGGAGTGCGACCTACGAGCAGTACTTC.

This clonotype was counted many times. The CDR3 reads CATSGRDRGIYEQYF. CDR3 bases: TGTGCCACCAGCGGCCGGGACAGGGGAATCTACGAGCAGTACTTC. The chain recombines TRBV15 with TRBJ2-7, with 10 bases aligning to TRBD1. This CDR3 comprises 15 residues. The ends lost 5 bases at V and 3 bases at J; junction bases unmatched: 7. Per the germline V gene, CDR1 is LNHNV and CDR2 is YYDKDF (reference sequence).

This clonotype showed up many times. V is TRBV29-1 and J is TRBJ2-6, with D possibly matching TRBD1 (5 bases). With 3 bases removed from V and 8 bases from J, the gap between germline ends came to 11 bases. CDR3 length: 13 residues. Germline CDR1 and CDR2: SQVTM and ANQGSEA. The CDR3: CSVDVSGTNVLTF. CDR3 nucleotides: TGCAGCGTTGATGTCTCAGGGACCAACGTCCTGACTTTC.

The chain recombines TRBV5-1 with TRBJ2-4; the D gene could be TRBD1 or TRBD2 (7 bases each). Trimming cost V 1 base and J 6 bases, with 14 bases left between them. The CDR3 is 15 amino acids. Germline V gene sequence: CDR1 SGHRS, CDR2 YFSETQ. CDR3 sequence reads: CASSLQGGSLNIQYF. For the CDR3, the DNA is TGCGCCAGCAGCTTGCAGGGGGGGTCCCTAAACATTCAGTACTTC.

The V gene is TRBV20-1, the J gene TRBJ2-7; TRBD1 is a possible D gene (6 bases). Germline V CDR1 and CDR2: DFQATT, SNEGSKA (reference sequence). The CDR3 has 15 residues. The V and J ends lost 3 bases and 7 bases respectively, with 22 bases between them. CDR3: CSASPTHSGDNEQYF. The CDR3 DNA reads TGCAGTGCTAGTCCCACGCATTCAGGGGACAATGAGCAGTACTTC.

There are a few counts of this clonotype. This rearrangement joins TRBV14 to TRBJ1-4; TRBD1 is a possible D gene (6 bases). Germline lookup yields CDR1 SGHDN and CDR2 FVKESK. V lost 0 bases and J lost 10, with 24 bases in between. The CDR3 is 18 residues long. The CDR3 loop is CASSQDSSPGGGRGKLFF. The CDR3 region has the DNA TGTGCCAGCAGCCAAGATAGTTCGCCGGGCGGGGGCAGAGGAAAACTGTTTTTT.

This clonotype has at least ten counts. The genes are TRBV29-1 and TRBJ2-7, with D perhaps TRBD2 (7 bases). With 7 bases removed from V and 0 bases from J, the gap between germline ends came to 13 bases. CDR3 size: 13 residues. Looked up from germline, CDR1 is SQVTM and CDR2 is ANQGSEA. This CDR3 is CSAQGGDSYEQYF. DNA for the CDR3: TGCAGCGCCCAAGGGGGGGACTCCTACGAGCAGTACTTC.

The chain uses TRBV5-1 and TRBJ1-1, with D uncertain. With 0 bases removed from V and 4 bases from J, the gap between germline ends came to 13 bases. CDR1 SGHRS and CDR2 YFSETQ come from the germline V gene. This CDR3 contains 15 residues. CDR3 residues: CASSLEGFSGTEAFF. CDR3 DNA sequence: TGCGCCAGCAGCTTGGAAGGGTTTTCGGGCACTGAAGCTTTCTTT. The full variable domain, rest sourced from reference TRBV5-1 and TRBJ1-1, is KAGVTQTPRYLIKTRGQQVTLSCSPISGHRSVSWYQQTPGQGLQFLFEYFSETQRNKGNFPGRFSGRQFSNSRSEMNVSTLELGDSALYLCASSLEGFSGTEAFFGQGTRLTVV.

This clonotype was counted at least ten times. The chain recombines TRBV6-2 or TRBV6-3 with TRBJ2-7; tentative D call: TRBD2 (6 bases). V dropped 0 bases and J dropped 4 bases, with 19 bases sitting between them. Germline-derived CDR1 and CDR2 are MNHEY and SVGEGT. The CDR3 loop spans 17 amino acids. CDR3 residues: CASSYSGMGLRSYEQYF. The CDR3 DNA follows: TGTGCCAGCAGTTACTCGGGGATGGGACTCAGATCTTACGAGCAGTACTTC.

The genes are TRBV12-3 or TRBV12-4 and TRBJ1-6; the match to TRBD1 covers 7 bases. CDR3 length: 16 amino acids. V lost 2 bases to trimming and J lost 9 bases; unmatched junction nucleotides: 10. The DNA of the CDR3 is TGTGCCAGCAGTTTACCCCTCCGACAGGGTGGTTCACCCCTCCACTTT. The encoded protein is CASSLPLRQGGSPLHF.